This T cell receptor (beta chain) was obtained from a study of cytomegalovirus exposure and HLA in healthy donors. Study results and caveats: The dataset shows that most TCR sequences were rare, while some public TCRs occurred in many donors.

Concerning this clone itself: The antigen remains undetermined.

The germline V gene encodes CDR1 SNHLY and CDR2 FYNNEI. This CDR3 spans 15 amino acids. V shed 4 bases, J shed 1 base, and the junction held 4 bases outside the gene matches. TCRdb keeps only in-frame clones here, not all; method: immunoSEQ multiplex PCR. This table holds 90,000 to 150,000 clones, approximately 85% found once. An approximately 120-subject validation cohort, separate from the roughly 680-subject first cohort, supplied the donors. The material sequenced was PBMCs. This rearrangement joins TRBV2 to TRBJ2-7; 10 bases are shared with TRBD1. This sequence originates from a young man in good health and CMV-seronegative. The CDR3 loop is CASSGTGGRSYEQYF. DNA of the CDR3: TGTGCCAGCAGTGGGACAGGGGGGAGGTCCTACGAGCAGTACTTC.